A selection of T cell receptor beta chains follows, all from one sample in a study of blood T cell repertoires in COVID-19. Some clones are missing from TCRdb's copy, which holds only in-frame ones; the method was immunoSEQ multiplex PCR. The sample lists fewer than 250,000 clones, about 88% occurring once. Sequencing used PBMCs or T cells enriched from blood (not recorded which). The receptor source for this set is a woman aged 30 to 39 who had recovered from COVID-19. Both conserved end residues are trimmed from each CDR3. Fields, in order: clone size, V gene, J gene, CDR3 protein. Clone size, where shown, is once, few, many, or a class for clones that have expanded.

size: NA; V: TRBV6-6; J: TRBJ2-1; CDR3: ASRLPSYNEQF
size: once; V: TRBV12-3/TRBV12-4; J: TRBJ1-2; CDR3: ASSLATFYGYT
size: NA; V: TRBV6-5; J: TRBJ2-1; CDR3: ASSSLAGLGVEQF
size: NA; V: TRBV12-5; J: TRBJ2-1; CDR3: ASGLGLAGAYNEQF
size: NA; V: TRBV28; J: TRBJ2-3; CDR3: ATLQGRNTDTQY
size: NA; V: TRBV7-9; J: TRBJ2-3; CDR3: ASSTAASGSLNTQY
size: NA; V: TRBV23-1; J: TRBJ1-5; CDR3: ASTSPSGTGVNQPQH
size: NA; V: TRBV6-4; J: TRBJ1-5; CDR3: ASRSGQGGNQPQH
size: once; V: TRBV7-3; J: TRBJ2-3; CDR3: ASSLSLGPGDTQY
size: NA; V: TRBV6-5; J: TRBJ2-1; CDR3: ASSYSADEQF
size: NA; V: TRBV6-6; J: TRBJ1-1; CDR3: ASSYLQGGEAF